These 2 T cell receptor beta chains came from one sample sequenced in a study of beta chain features in type 1 diabetes (dated by TCRdb to 2016 to 2019). Receptors were amplified or captured by the immunoSEQ multiplex PCR assay. The High Capacity cDNA Reverse Transcription Kit was used to reverse transcribe all of the isolated RNA, meaning that expressed TCRB transcripts were what got sequenced. In TCRdb, the immuneACCESS table is reduced to in-frame sequences with V and J assigned. These tables do not hold every clone; where another copy was compared, an unresolved V gene accounts for under half, and the others remain unexplained. The sample data list 350,000 to 450,000 clones, and around 14% of these were observed just once. The ten largest clones take up roughly 0.035% of the sample. Sequencing input: naive CD4+ T cells from blood. This sample's cell subset or site label indicates: true naive CD4+ T cells. The source of these receptors is a man under 40 in good health.

This chain joins TRBV29-1 and TRBJ2-3; 8 nucleotides align to TRBD1. The length of the CDR3 is 12 residues. V shed 6 bases and J 6 bases; nucleotides not matched to a gene: 5. In germline, CDR1 is SQVTM, CDR2 ANQGSEA. In DNA, the CDR3 is TGCAGCGTCACGACAGGGGTTGATACGCAGTATTTT. It encodes CSVTTGVDTQYF.

This clone was counted only a few times. This chain links TRBV7-9 with TRBJ2-7; D is undetermined. The germline V gene has CDR1 SEHNR and CDR2 FQNEAQ (reference sequence). This CDR3 has 14 amino acids. Trimming removed 3 bases from V and 5 bases from J, with 14 bases in between. DNA of the CDR3: TGTGCCAGCAGCTTCCCGGCGCCGACCCACGAGCAGTACTTC. Encoded protein: CASSFPAPTHEQYF.